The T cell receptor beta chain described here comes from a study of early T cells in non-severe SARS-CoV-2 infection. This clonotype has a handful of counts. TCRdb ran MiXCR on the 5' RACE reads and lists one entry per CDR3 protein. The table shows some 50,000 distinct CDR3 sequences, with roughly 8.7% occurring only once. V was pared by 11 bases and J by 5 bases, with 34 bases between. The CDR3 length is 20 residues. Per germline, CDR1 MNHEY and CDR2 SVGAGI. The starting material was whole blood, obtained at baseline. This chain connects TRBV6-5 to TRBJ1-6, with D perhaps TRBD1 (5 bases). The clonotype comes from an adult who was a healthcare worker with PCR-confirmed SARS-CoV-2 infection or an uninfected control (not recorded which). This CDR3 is CARNSVPGGPTIYNNSPLHF. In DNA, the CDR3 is TGTGCCCGAAATTCCGTCCCCGGGGGACCTACGATTTACAATAATTCACCCCTCCACTTT.